Given below is one T cell receptor (beta chain) in context. Its matching antigen is unknown. The record originates from a study of shared clonotypes between healthy human individuals. Whole-study results and caveats: Sequencing of the sorted subsets was shown by rarefaction to be incomplete despite large depth.

Donors had no recently reported acute infections or vaccinations and were HIV-negative. CD4+ cells yielded CD45RA+ naive and CD45RA-negative memory subsets. Germline V gene data show CDR1 as SGHNT and CDR2 as YYREEE (reference sequence). V lost 0 bases to trimming and J lost 4 bases; unmatched junction nucleotides: 4. CDR3 length equals 15 residues. Data came from immunoSEQ multiplex PCR; TCRdb stores just in-frame clones and leaves some out. The table includes 170,000 or so clones, about 68% detected once. The sequence was collected from a man younger than 45 in good health. Input material: memory CD4+ T cells sorted from blood. The subset here: CD45RA-negative fraction. The chain carries TRBV5-4 and TRBJ2-7; 10 bases align to TRBD2. CDR3 nucleotide sequence: TGTGCCAGCAGCTTGGCCGGGACTAGCGATTACGAGCAGTACTTC. Translating it yields CASSLAGTSDYEQYF. The variable domain in full, completed from reference TRBV5-4 and TRBJ2-7, reads ETGVTQSPTHLIKTRGQQVTLRCSSQSGHNTVSWYQQALGQGPQFIFQYYREEENGRGNFPPRFSGLQFPNYSSELNVNALELDDSALYLCASSLAGTSDYEQYFGPGTRLTVT.